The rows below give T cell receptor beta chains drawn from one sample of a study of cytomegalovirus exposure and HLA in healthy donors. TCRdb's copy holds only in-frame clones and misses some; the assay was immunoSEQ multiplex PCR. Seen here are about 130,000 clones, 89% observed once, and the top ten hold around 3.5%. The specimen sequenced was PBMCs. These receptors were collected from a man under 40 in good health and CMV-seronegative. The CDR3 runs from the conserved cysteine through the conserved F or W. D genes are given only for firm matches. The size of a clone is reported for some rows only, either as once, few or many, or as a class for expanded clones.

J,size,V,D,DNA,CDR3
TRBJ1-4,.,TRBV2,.,TGTGCCACCCGTGGGGCCGCAACTAATGAAAAACTGTTTTTT,CATRGAATNEKLFF
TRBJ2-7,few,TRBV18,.,TGTGCCAGCTCATCAGACAGAATCTACGAGCAGTACTTC,CASSSDRIYEQYF
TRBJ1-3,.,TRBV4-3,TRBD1,TGCGCCAGCAGCCAAGATTGGGACAGGGGCGGTGGAAACACCATATATTTT,CASSQDWDRGGGNTIYF
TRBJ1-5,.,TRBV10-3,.,TGTGCCATCAGTGAGTCCCCGGCCGGGGGGGGGCAGCCCCAGCATTTT,CAISESPAGGGQPQHF
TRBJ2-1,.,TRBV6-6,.,TGTGCCAGCAGTTACTCGCCCCGGGACTCCCACAATGAGCAGTTCTTC,CASSYSPRDSHNEQFF
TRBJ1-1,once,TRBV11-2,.,TGTGCCAGCACCAAACCGGGGGGCTTGAGGGCTACGATCACTGAAGCTTTCTTT,CASTKPGGLRATITEAFF
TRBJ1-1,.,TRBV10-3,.,TGTGCCATCAAAAAAACAGGGATCCTTGGTGAAGCTTTCTTT,CAIKKTGILGEAFF
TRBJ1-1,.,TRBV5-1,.,TGCGCCAGCAGCTTGGGACAGGTCGACACTGAAGCTTTCTTT,CASSLGQVDTEAFF
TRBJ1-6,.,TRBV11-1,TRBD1,TGTGCCAGCGGGCCCCCTGGGACAGGGCTCTCACCCCTCCACTTT,CASGPPGTGLSPLHF
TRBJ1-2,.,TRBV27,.,TGTGCCAGCAGTTTATCGGGCTCAGGGGCCTATGGCTACACCTTC,CASSLSGSGAYGYTF
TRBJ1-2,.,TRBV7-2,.,TGTGCCAGCAGCGCTACCCGGGTCTTTTTTAACTATGGCTACACCTTC,CASSATRVFFNYGYTF
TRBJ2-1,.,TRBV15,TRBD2,TGTGCCACCAGCAGAGATTCGACTAGCGCGCATGAGCAGTTCTTC,CATSRDSTSAHEQFF
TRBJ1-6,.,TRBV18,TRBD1,TGTGCCAGCTCACCACCGAGATCGGGACAGCTTAATTCACCCCTCCACTTT,CASSPPRSGQLNSPLHF
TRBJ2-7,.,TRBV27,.,TGTGCCAGCAGTTTAGCGGGGGCCCTTCCCTACGAGCAGTACTTC,CASSLAGALPYEQYF
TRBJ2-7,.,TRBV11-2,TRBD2,TGTGCCAGCAGCGCGGGACTAGCGGGGCGGTCCTACGAGCAGTACTTC,CASSAGLAGRSYEQYF
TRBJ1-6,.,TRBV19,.,TGTGCCAGTAGTATAATAGGGGGGGCTAATTCACCCCTCCACTTT,CASSIIGGANSPLHF
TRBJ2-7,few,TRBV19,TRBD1,TGTGCCAGTAGTCCCGGACAGGGTCCCTACGAGCAGTACTTC,CASSPGQGPYEQYF
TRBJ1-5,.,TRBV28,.,TGTGCCAGCGAGTTTGTGGGGGGTCAGCCCCAGCATTTT,CASEFVGGQPQHF
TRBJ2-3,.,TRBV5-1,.,TGCGCCAGCAGATCTGCCTACGGCGTTATAGGAGGCACAGATACGCAGTATTTT,CASRSAYGVIGGTDTQYF
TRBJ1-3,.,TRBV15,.,TGTGCCACCAGCAGCCGCTCTGGAAACACCATATATTTT,CATSSRSGNTIYF
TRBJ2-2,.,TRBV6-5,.,TGTGCCAGCACCCCGGGGTGGTCCGGGGAGCTGTTTTTT,CASTPGWSGELFF
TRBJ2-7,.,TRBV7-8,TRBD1,TGTGCCAGCAGCTTTCTAAAGGGACAGGGGGACGAGCAGTACTTC,CASSFLKGQGDEQYF
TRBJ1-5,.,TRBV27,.,TGTGCCAGCAGTGCAGACAGATATAGCAATCAGCCCCAGCATTTT,CASSADRYSNQPQHF
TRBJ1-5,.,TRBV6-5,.,TGTGCCAGCAGTTACTCGGGCCATCAGCCCCAGCATTTT,CASSYSGHQPQHF
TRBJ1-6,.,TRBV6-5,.,TGTGCCAGCAGTTACCGGACACCAGATAATTCACCCCTCCACTTT,CASSYRTPDNSPLHF
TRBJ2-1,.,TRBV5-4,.,TGTGCCAGCAGCTTCGTTTCCAATGAGCAGTTCTTC,CASSFVSNEQFF
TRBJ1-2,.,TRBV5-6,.,TGTGCCAGCAGCTTGGGACGGGTCCGGGGCTACACCTTC,CASSLGRVRGYTF
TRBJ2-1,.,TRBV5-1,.,TGCGCCAGCAGCGGGACATCACATGAGCAGTTCTTC,CASSGTSHEQFF
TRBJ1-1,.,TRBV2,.,TGTGCCAGCAGTGGGGCCCCGGGAACTGAAGCTTTCTTT,CASSGAPGTEAFF
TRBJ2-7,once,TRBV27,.,TGTGCCAGCAGTTTACGGGTCAGGGAATCAAGGTCCTACGAGCAGTACTTC,CASSLRVRESRSYEQYF
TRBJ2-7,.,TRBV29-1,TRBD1,TGCAGCGTTGGTTCGGGACAGGGAGGGTCCTACGAGCAGTACTTC,CSVGSGQGGSYEQYF
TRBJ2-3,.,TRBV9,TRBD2,TGTGCCAGCAGCGTAGTGGCTAGCGGGGGGGCGAGAGAGGATACGCAGTATTTT,CASSVVASGGAREDTQYF
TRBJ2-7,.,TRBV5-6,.,TGTGCCAGCAGGTCACAACCCGGGACATATTTTGCCTACGAGCAGTACTTC,CASRSQPGTYFAYEQYF
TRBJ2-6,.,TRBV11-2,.,TGTGCCAGCAGCTTAGGGGGGGTTTTATATGGGGCCAACGTCCTGACTTTC,CASSLGGVLYGANVLTF
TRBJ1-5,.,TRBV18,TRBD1,TGTGCCAGCGCGACAGGGAATCAGCCCCAGCATTTT,CASATGNQPQHF
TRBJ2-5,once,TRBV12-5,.,TGTGCTAGTGCCCCGGGCGGGGAGCAAGAGACCCAGTACTTC,CASAPGGEQETQYF
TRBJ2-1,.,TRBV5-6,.,TGTGCCAGCAGCTTGGCCGGGACAACGGACAATGAGCAGTTCTTC,CASSLAGTTDNEQFF
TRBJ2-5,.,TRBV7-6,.,TGTGCCAGCAGCTTAGAGGGGCAGCCAGCCTGGCAGACCCAGTACTTC,CASSLEGQPAWQTQYF
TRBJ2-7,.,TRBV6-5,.,TGTGCCAGCAGTTACCCCAACAGGCCGGACGAGCAGTACTTC,CASSYPNRPDEQYF
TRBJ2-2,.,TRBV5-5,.,TGTGCCAGCAGCGAGGAACTAGGACGGGGACTCACCGGGGAGCTGTTTTTT,CASSEELGRGLTGELFF
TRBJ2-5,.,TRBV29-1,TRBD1,TGCAGCGTTGAAGTCCTCCCAGGGGGCGTGGAGACCCAGTACTTC,CSVEVLPGGVETQYF
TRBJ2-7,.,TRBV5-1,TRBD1,TGCGCCAGCAGCCGGACAGGAACCTACGAGCAGTACTTC,CASSRTGTYEQYF
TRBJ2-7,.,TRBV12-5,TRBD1,TGTGCTAGTGGTGACGGGACAGCTCTCCACGAGCAGTACTTC,CASGDGTALHEQYF
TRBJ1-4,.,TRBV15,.,TGTGCCACCAGCAGAGGGGCCAGGGATGAAAAACTGTTTTTT,CATSRGARDEKLFF
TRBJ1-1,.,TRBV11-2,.,TGTGCCAGCAGCCCCCGCCGGGGAGAGAACACTGAAGCTTTCTTT,CASSPRRGENTEAFF
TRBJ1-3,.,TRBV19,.,TGTGCCAGTAGTATTAGCGGTTATGGTGGAAACACCATATATTTT,CASSISGYGGNTIYF
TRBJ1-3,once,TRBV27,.,TGTGCCAGTGGAGGGGCTGGAAACACCATATATTTT,CASGGAGNTIYF
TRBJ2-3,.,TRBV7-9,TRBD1,TGTGCCAGCAGCTCTCGGACAGGGGCCGCAGATACGCAGTATTTT,CASSSRTGAADTQYF
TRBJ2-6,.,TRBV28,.,TGTGCCAGCAGCTTCTCTGGGGCCAACGTCCTGACTTTC,CASSFSGANVLTF
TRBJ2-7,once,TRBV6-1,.,TGTGCCAGCATCACGCGACAAGGAGGACCCTACGAGCAGTACTTC,CASITRQGGPYEQYF
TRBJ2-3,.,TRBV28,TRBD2,TGTGCCAGCAGTTTACTAGCGGGGTCAGCAGATACGCAGTATTTT,CASSLLAGSADTQYF
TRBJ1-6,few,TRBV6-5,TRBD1,TGTGCCAGCAGTAGTAGGGACAGATATAATTCACCCCTCCACTTT,CASSSRDRYNSPLHF
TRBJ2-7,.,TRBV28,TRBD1,TGTGCCAGCAGTCCTACAGGGGGGTACACCTACGAGCAGTACTTC,CASSPTGGYTYEQYF
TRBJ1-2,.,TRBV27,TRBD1,TGTGCCAGCAGTACTACAGGGGTTGGCTACACCTTC,CASSTTGVGYTF
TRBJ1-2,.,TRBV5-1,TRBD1,TGCGCCAGCAGCCATGGACAGGGGGATGGCTACACCTTC,CASSHGQGDGYTF
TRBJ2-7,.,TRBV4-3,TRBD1,TGCGCCAGCAGCCAAGATCGAGACAGGGCCTACGAGCAGTACTTC,CASSQDRDRAYEQYF
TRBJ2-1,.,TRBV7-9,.,TGTGCCACCTCGGTTACCTACAATGAGCAGTTCTTC,CATSVTYNEQFF
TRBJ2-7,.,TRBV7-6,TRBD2,TGTGCCAGCAGCCCTAGCGGGGGGCCTTTCGAGCAGTACTTC,CASSPSGGPFEQYF
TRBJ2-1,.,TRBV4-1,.,TGCGCCAGCAGCCAAGCGGACAAGCACAATGAGCAGTTCTTC,CASSQADKHNEQFF
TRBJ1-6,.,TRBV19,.,TGTGCCAGTAGTATAGTAAATTCACCCCTCCACTTT,CASSIVNSPLHF